A single sample gave rise to the 20 T cell receptor beta chains below, sequenced in a study of T cells in Graves' hyperthyroidism and ophthalmopathy. Template material for amplifying TCR beta CDR3 regions consisted of RNA transcripts. HTBI primers drove first-round RT-PCR of the TCR CDR3. TCRdb processed the multiplex PCR reads anew with MiXCR; each CDR3 protein has one entry. The sample lists hundreds of thousands of distinct CDR3 sequences; 12% to 15% were seen once. Sequenced input: blood. The receptors derive from a woman aged 40 to 49 with Graves' hyperthyroidism.

The rearrangement joins TRBV19 to TRBJ2-1; 7 bases map to TRBD2. Trimming took 1 base from V and 8 from J; bases not matched to a gene: 2. Germline V lookup: CDR1 LNHDA, CDR2 SQIVND (reference sequence). This CDR3 comprises 13 residues. CDR3 in DNA: TGTGCCAGTAGTATAGGGACTAGAGATGAGCAGTTCTTC. Translating it yields CASSIGTRDEQFF. Full variable domain (remainder filled in from reference TRBV19 and TRBJ2-1): DGGITQSPKYLFRKEGQNVTLSCEQNLNHDAMYWYRQDPGQGLRLIYYSQIVNDFQKGDIAEGYSVSREKKESFPLTVTSAQKNPTAFYLCASSIGTRDEQFFGPGTRLTVL.

This clonotype was seen many times. The rearrangement uses TRBV3-1 and TRBJ1-1; 8 nucleotides line up with TRBD1. There are 14 residues in the CDR3. The germline V gene has CDR1 LGHDT and CDR2 YNNKEL (reference sequence). The V gene end was trimmed by 2 bases and the J gene end by 7 bases; junction bases not matched to a gene: 6. As DNA, the CDR3 is TGTGCCAGCAGCCAAAGAACCGGACAGGGTGAAGCTTTCTTT. Amino acid sequence: CASSQRTGQGEAFF.

This clonotype was picked up many times. J is TRBJ2-1 and V is TRBV28; 7 bases map to TRBD2. Germline V gene sequence: CDR1 MDHEN, CDR2 SYDVKM. This CDR3 is built from 16 residues. V lost 3 bases to trimming and J lost 6 bases; unmatched junction nucleotides: 11. CDR3 region: CASSLAGVSWGNEQFF. The CDR3 DNA follows: TGTGCCAGCAGTTTGGCGGGAGTTTCTTGGGGCAATGAGCAGTTCTTC.

This clonotype was picked up a small number of times. The gene calls are TRBV19 and TRBJ2-1, with D perhaps matching TRBD2 (6 bases). This CDR3 comprises 15 residues. Germline V gives CDR1 LNHDA, CDR2 SQIVND (reference sequence). Trimming stripped 6 bases from V and 9 bases from J, with 21 bases between. CDR3 DNA sequence: TGTGCCAGTAGGAGGACTACAACCTACCTGGGTGAGCAGTTCTTC. Amino acids: CASRRTTTYLGEQFF.

This clonotype was seen many times. This chain joins TRBV2 and TRBJ1-1; D is possibly TRBD1 (5 bases). V dropped 6 bases and J dropped 3 bases, with 11 bases sitting between them. There are 13 residues in the CDR3. The germline CDR1 and CDR2 sequences are SNHLY and FYNNEI. For the CDR3, the DNA is TGTGCCAGCAGCACGGGACCATACACTGAAGCTTTCTTT. The encoded protein is CASSTGPYTEAFF.

The rearrangement joins TRBV20-1 to TRBJ1-5; no definite D call. Germline CDR1 is DFQATT and CDR2 is SNEGSKA (reference sequence). Between the trimmed V and J ends, which lost 6 bases and 4 bases, there was a span of 13 bases. The CDR3 spans 13 residues. In DNA form, the CDR3 reads TGCAGTGCCAATAAGGAGGTAAATCAGCCCCAGCATTTT. Encoded protein: CSANKEVNQPQHF.

The gene calls are TRBV29-1 and TRBJ1-5; D is undetermined. CDR3 length: 19 amino acids. Germline lookup yields CDR1 SQVTM and CDR2 ANQGSEA. Trimming took off 0 bases at V and 0 bases at J, with 21 bases between the two ends. Here the CDR3 DNA reads TGCAGCGTTGAAGAACCGGCAGCAAAAGGGCTTCATAGCAATCAGCCCCAGCATTTT. Its protein product is CSVEEPAAKGLHSNQPQHF.

V and J are TRBV6-2 or TRBV6-3 and TRBJ2-6, with a possible D match to TRBD2 (7 bases). Trimming took 4 bases from V and 2 from J, leaving 12 bases between them. This CDR3 is built from 16 residues. Germline lookup yields CDR1 MNHEY and CDR2 SVGEGT. CDR3 protein: CASSFRGGAGANVLTF. CDR3 bases: TGTGCCAGCAGTTTTCGAGGGGGGGCTGGGGCCAACGTCCTGACTTTC.

This clonotype showed up just a few times. The chain carries TRBV4-2 and TRBJ2-7; D not certain. V was shortened by 3 bases and J by 4 bases, with 19 bases between the two germline ends. The CDR3 contains 16 residues. Looked up from germline, CDR1 is LGHNA and CDR2 is YNFKEQ. CDR3 nucleotide sequence: TGTGCCAGCAGCCAGGGTTCGACAACGGTGGGTTACGAGCAGTACTTC. Translated, it gives CASSQGSTTVGYEQYF.

This clonotype has just a few counts. This rearrangement joins TRBV4-2 to TRBJ2-6, with unresolved D. Germline CDR1 LGHNA, CDR2 YNFKEQ. The length of the CDR3 is 16 residues. The V end was cut by 1 base, the J end by 0 bases, with 7 bases between. The CDR3 DNA reads as TGTGCCAGCAGCCAAGGGGCAAGCTCTGGGGCCAACGTCCTGACTTTC. Translation gives CASSQGASSGANVLTF.

As regards this clonotype: A much bigger clone sits one base away, suggesting this may be a read error. The chain carries TRBV30 and TRBJ2-7; weak D call: TRBD1 (5 bases). This CDR3 has 13 residues. Germline V gene lookup returns CDR1 GTSNPN and CDR2 SVGIG (reference sequence). In DNA form, the CDR3 reads TGTGCCTGTAGTGGTCAGGGATCGAGGGAGCAGTACTTC. It encodes CACSGQGSREQYF.

This clonotype occurred many times. The chain uses TRBV6-1 and TRBJ2-7; 7 bases fit TRBD1. The CDR3 is 13 residues long. V gave up 7 bases and J gave up 5 bases; unmatched junction bases: 8. Germline assignment: CDR1 MNHNS and CDR2 SASEGT. The CDR3 region has the DNA TGTGCCAGCATTAGAGACACAGGGGACGAGCAGTACTTC. Its protein product is CASIRDTGDEQYF.

This clonotype was seen repeatedly, ten times or more. The rearrangement uses TRBV10-2 and TRBJ1-1, with D perhaps TRBD1 (5 bases). This CDR3 has 13 residues. Trimming stripped 8 bases from V and 1 base from J, with 11 bases between. CDR1 and CDR2 from the germline V gene are WSHSY and SAAADI. CDR3 sequence: CASGWGGNTEAFF. CDR3 sequence (DNA): TGCGCCAGCGGATGGGGGGGGAACACTGAAGCTTTCTTT.

This clonotype was seen at least ten times. The chain joins TRBV2 to TRBJ2-2; D ambiguous. Trimming stripped 2 bases from V and 6 bases from J, with 7 bases between. Germline lookup yields CDR1 SNHLY and CDR2 FYNNEI. There are 13 residues in the CDR3. The CDR3: CASSEWEAGELFF. The DNA for the CDR3 is TGTGCCAGCAGTGAATGGGAAGCCGGGGAGCTGTTTTTT. The full variable domain, its missing parts supplied by reference TRBV2 and TRBJ2-2, is EPEVTQTPSHQVTQMGQEVILRCVPISNHLYFYWYRQILGQKVEFLVSFYNNEISEKSEIFDDQFSVERPDGSNFTLKIRSTKLEDSAMYFCASSEWEAGELFFGEGSRLTVL.

By proportion, this clonotype is medium-sized. Sequence at one end of the junction differs from germline and may be a read error. The chain has TRBV5-1 and TRBJ2-7; D gene uncertain. The CDR3 is 11 residues long. Per germline, CDR1 SGHRS and CDR2 YFSETQ. The CDR3 loop reads CASSLGYEQYF. The CDR3 DNA reads TGTGCCAGCAGTTTAGGCTACGAGCAGTACTTC.

This clonotype showed up many times. CDR3 bases: TGCGCCAGCGGGACAGGAAACGAGCAGTACTTC. Its protein product is CASGTGNEQYF. The gene calls are TRBV10-2 and TRBJ2-7; 8 bases are shared with TRBD1. Germline V gene sequence: CDR1 WSHSY, CDR2 SAAADI. V lost 8 bases and J lost 5; bases outside the gene matches: 2. The CDR3 is made up of 11 amino acids.

The chain couples TRBV5-1 to TRBJ2-2; D is unresolved. Germline V gene lookup returns CDR1 SGHRS and CDR2 YFSETQ. CDR3 size: 14 residues. V shed 0 bases and J shed 7 bases, with 10 bases lying between them. DNA for the CDR3: TGCGCCAGCAGCTTGGAGCCGGTTTACGGGGAGCTGTTTTTT. Its protein product is CASSLEPVYGELFF.

This clonotype was detected ten times or more. This chain uses TRBV7-6 with TRBJ2-7, with 10 bases matching TRBD2. The germline V gene has CDR1 SGHVS and CDR2 FNYEAQ. This CDR3 is built from 16 residues. The ends lost 0 bases at V and 6 bases at J; junction bases unmatched: 8. The CDR3 region is CASSLAPSGGPSEQYF. The DNA for the CDR3 is TGTGCCAGCAGCTTAGCGCCTAGCGGGGGCCCCTCCGAGCAGTACTTC.

The chain is built from TRBV7-2 and TRBJ2-2, with D unclear. The germline CDR1 and CDR2 sequences are SGHTA and FQGNSA. The germline V and J ends were trimmed by 5 bases and 2 bases, with 18 bases remaining between them. The CDR3 spans 17 residues. CDR3 coding DNA: TGTGCCAGCAGCACCGCCCCCAGGACCAGCAACACCGGGGAGCTGTTTTTT. It yields the protein CASSTAPRTSNTGELFF.

Only a few counts were recorded for this clonotype. The rearrangement joins TRBV5-4 to TRBJ1-2; D ambiguous. The germline V and J ends were trimmed by 1 base and 8 bases, with 18 bases remaining between them. CDR1 is SGHNT and CDR2 is YYREEE in the germline V gene (reference sequence). The CDR3 is 15 residues long. The CDR3 region has the DNA TGTGCCAGCAGCTTGATGTCAGGCACTGACATGGGCTACACCTTC. This codes for CASSLMSGTDMGYTF.